What follows is one T cell receptor (beta chain) and its context. This clonotype was seen more than once but under ten times. Its antigen is not yet known. No clone much larger than this one lies a single base away; base qualities are absent. The donors were roughly 38 Caucasian individuals from Russia, aged roughly 6 to 100 years, who were systemically healthy. Approximately 10 milliliters of peripheral blood were collected from each donor into EDTA-treated Vacutainer tubes. PBMCs were isolated by Ficoll-Paque density-gradient centrifugation, with at least 7 million obtained per sample. Trizol reagent was used to extract total RNA from PBMCs, with at least 6 micrograms per sample. For every donor, flow cytometry on a PBMC aliquot measured the percentage of naive CD45RAhigh/CD27high T cells. The sample belongs to a study of blood T cells in healthy people across ages (dated by TCRdb to between 2014 and 2016). For the wider study: In model experiments, roughly one uniquely barcoded TCR beta cDNA molecule per two T cells was captured by template switching. Using the same blood draw, the study looked at two additional independent replicas of 1 million unique cDNA reads for two donors, one aged 18 to 30 and the other aged 80 or older. To avoid experimental bias, donors of different ages were randomly spread across the sequencing lanes. The study measured age-related changes in TCR beta repertoire diversity using deep sequencing normalized with unique cDNA molecular identifiers. Four age groups were formed from the donors: young (average approximately 15 years), middle-aged (approximately 42), aged (62) and long-lived (less than 85).

What the authors observed across the whole study: Because the CMV infection status of the donors was unknown, age-related changes in expanded clonotypes may potentially have been confounded. Since profiling was done on bulk unsorted PBMCs, naive and antigen-experienced compartments could not be conclusively compared. A strong correlation was found between observed TCR beta diversity and the percentage of naive T cells measured by flow cytometry. Compared with the aged group, the long-lived group had more naive CD4+ T cells, fewer expanded clones and increased TCR diversity, suggesting age selection. As age increased, observed TCR beta diversity per million T cells dropped in a roughly linear way, and a significant reduction was already evident by age 40. Estimates of total diversity based on one million sequenced T cells were considered lower bounds and underestimates.

The receptor library was made with 5' RACE. The sequencer was an Illumina HiSeq 2500. A second 7 to 11 cycle PCR used a sample-barcoded 5' primer and a J-beta primer mix. A unique molecular identifier was introduced onto each TCR beta cDNA molecule by a template-switch 5' adaptor carrying 12 random nucleotides. Each sample yielded at least 2.5 million CDR3-containing paired-end reads. First-strand cDNA was synthesized from all RNA with the Mint cDNA synthesis kit, primed by a TRBC-specific oligonucleotide. After uracil-DNA glycosylase treatment, a first 18-cycle PCR used universal primers M1SS and BC2_uni_R on all cDNA. Turning to the authors' computational methods: For normalization, 1 million high-quality reads were randomly selected from each sample, with every read carrying a distinct molecular identifier. Instead of being binned into consensus sequences, reads that shared molecular identifiers were thrown out. CDR3 identification, clonotype clustering and error correction used MiTCR with a Q25 quality threshold and the strictest error-elimination algorithm. A nonparametric unseen species model with Euler transformation was used to estimate lower-bound total TCR beta diversity. TCRdb reprocessed the public reads (quality trimming at Q25 with fastp, clone calling with MiXCR) and kept in-frame beta chains. Entries are consolidated by CDR3 protein sequence, retaining the most common genes and DNA. TCRdb assigned the V and J calls; the authors' analysis was not used. The sample table contains about 1.5 million distinct CDR3 sequences; only one count was recorded for approximately 43% of them. The top ten constitute just over 4% of the sample.

V is cut back by 8 bases and J by 5 bases, with 13 bases in the junction unmatched. Including the terminal cysteine and phenylalanine, the CDR3 comprises 15 residues. Just CDR3 DNA is preserved here, 45 bases in frame from base 1. The chain employs TRBV12-3 or TRBV12-4 and TRBJ2-5; 8 bases in the middle match TRBD1. This TCR was recovered from a woman aged 18-29 years in good health. The material sequenced was blood. The encoded CDR3 is CASSIPLGQGETQYF. The nucleotide sequence is TGTGCCAGCTCCATCCCCCTAGGACAGGGCGAGACCCAGTACTTC.